This T cell receptor (beta chain) derives from a study of regulatory T cells in long-lasting Graves disease. Both iRepertoire HTBI primers and Arm-PCR of CDR3 regions were used to build the TCR beta libraries. Each CDR3 protein is one row after TCRdb ran MiXCR on the multiplex PCR reads. The table records roughly 300,000 distinct CDR3 sequences, around a fifth of them present only once. Germline V CDR1 and CDR2: GTSNPN, SVGIG (reference sequence). The V and J ends lost 5 bases and 1 base respectively, with 20 bases between them. The CDR3 covers 16 residues. Time point given: persistent/refractory GD, antithyroid drugs over 5 years with positive TRAb. Following extraction of RNA from PBMCs, that RNA was used to make the TCR library. EDTA tubes received approximately 8.4 milliliters of collected peripheral blood.

The clonotype originates from a female donor with Graves disease. The source was peripheral blood mononuclear cells (PBMCs), collected when the disease was refractory, from a patient treated with antithyroid drugs. The chain links TRBV30 to TRBJ1-1; D is perhaps TRBD1 (5 bases). This CDR3 reads CAWEGFRGRENTEAFF. In DNA form, the CDR3 reads TGTGCCTGGGAGGGGTTTCGAGGCAGGGAGAACACTGAAGCTTTCTTT.